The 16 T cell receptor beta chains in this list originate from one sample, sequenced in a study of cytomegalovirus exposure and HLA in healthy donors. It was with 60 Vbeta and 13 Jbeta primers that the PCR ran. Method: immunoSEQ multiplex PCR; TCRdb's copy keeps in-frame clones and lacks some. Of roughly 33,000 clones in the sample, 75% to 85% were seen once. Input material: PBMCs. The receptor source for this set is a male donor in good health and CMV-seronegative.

The CDR3 spells CASSVETRGGNEQFF. CDR3 nucleotides: TGTGCCAGCAGCGTAGAGACTAGGGGGGGCAATGAGCAGTTCTTC. The V gene is TRBV9, the J gene TRBJ2-1, with D maybe TRBD2 (7 bases). V lost 0 bases to trimming and J lost 6 bases, with 13 bases between them. The length of the CDR3 is 15 residues. CDR1 SGDLS and CDR2 YYNGEE come from the germline V gene.

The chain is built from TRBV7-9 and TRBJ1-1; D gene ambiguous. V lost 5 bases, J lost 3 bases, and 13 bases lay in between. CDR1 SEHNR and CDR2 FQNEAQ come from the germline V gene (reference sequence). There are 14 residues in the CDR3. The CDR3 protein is CASSPFYGDTEAFF. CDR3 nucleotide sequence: TGTGCCAGCAGCCCCTTTTACGGGGACACTGAAGCTTTCTTT.

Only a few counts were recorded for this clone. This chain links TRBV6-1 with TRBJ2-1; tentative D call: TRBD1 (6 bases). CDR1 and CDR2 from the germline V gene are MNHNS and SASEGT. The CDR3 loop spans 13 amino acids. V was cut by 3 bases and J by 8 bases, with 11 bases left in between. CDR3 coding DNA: TGTGCCAGCAGTGAGGGGGCGCACGATGAGCAGTTCTTC. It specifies CASSEGAHDEQFF.

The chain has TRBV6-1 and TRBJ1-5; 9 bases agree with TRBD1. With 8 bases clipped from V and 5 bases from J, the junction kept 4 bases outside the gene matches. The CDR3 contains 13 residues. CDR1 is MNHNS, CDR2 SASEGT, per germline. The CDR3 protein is CASGDREDQPQHF. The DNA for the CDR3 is TGTGCCAGCGGGGACAGGGAGGATCAGCCCCAGCATTTT.

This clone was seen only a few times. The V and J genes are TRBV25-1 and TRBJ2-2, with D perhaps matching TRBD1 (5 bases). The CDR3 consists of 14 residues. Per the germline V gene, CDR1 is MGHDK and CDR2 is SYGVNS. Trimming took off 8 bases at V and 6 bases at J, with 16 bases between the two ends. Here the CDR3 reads CASAPQGNAGELFF. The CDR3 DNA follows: TGTGCCAGCGCCCCCCAGGGTAATGCCGGGGAGCTGTTTTTT.

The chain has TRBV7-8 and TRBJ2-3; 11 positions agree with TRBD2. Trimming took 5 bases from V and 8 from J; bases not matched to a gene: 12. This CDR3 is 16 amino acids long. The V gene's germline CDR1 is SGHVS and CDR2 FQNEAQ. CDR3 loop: CASSPTLAGGPSTQYF. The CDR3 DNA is TGTGCCAGCAGCCCTACCTTAGCGGGGGGGCCAAGTACGCAGTATTTT. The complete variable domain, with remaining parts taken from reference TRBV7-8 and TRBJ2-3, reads GAGVSQSPRYKVAKRGQDVALRCDPISGHVSLFWYQQALGQGPEFLTYFQNEAQLDKSGLPSDRFFAERPEGSVSTLKIQRTQQEDSAVYLCASSPTLAGGPSTQYFGPGTRLTVL.

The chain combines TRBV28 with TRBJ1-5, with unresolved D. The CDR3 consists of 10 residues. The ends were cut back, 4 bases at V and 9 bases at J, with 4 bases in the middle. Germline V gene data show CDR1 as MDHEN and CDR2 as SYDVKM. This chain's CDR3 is CASSSRPQHF. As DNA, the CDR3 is TGTGCCAGCAGTTCGCGGCCCCAGCATTTT.

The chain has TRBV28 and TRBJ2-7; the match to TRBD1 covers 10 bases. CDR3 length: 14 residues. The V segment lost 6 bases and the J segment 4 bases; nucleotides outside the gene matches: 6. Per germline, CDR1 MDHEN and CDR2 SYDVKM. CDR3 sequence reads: CASRTGGPPYEQYF. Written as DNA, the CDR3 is TGTGCCAGCAGGACAGGGGGCCCTCCTTACGAGCAGTACTTC. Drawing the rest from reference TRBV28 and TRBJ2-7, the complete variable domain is DVKVTQSSRYLVKRTGEKVFLECVQDMDHENMFWYRQDPGLGLRLIYFSYDVKMKEKGDIPEGYSVSREKKERFSLILESASTNQTSMYLCASRTGGPPYEQYFGPGTRLTVT.

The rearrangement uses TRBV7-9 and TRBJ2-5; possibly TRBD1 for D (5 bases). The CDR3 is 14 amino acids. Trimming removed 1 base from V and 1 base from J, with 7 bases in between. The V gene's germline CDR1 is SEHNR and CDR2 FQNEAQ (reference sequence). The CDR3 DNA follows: TGTGCCAGCAGCTTAGGGACACCCCAAGAGACCCAGTACTTC. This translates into CASSLGTPQETQYF. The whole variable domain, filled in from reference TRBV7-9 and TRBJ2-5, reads DTGVSQNPRHKITKRGQNVTFRCDPISEHNRLYWYRQTLGQGPEFLTYFQNEAQLEKSRLLSDRFSAERPKGSFSTLEIQRTEQGDSAMYLCASSLGTPQETQYFGPGTRLLVL.

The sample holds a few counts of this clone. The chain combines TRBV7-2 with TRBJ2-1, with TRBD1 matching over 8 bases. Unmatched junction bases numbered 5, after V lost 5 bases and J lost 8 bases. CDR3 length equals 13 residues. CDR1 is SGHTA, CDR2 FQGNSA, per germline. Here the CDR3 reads CASSRTGRDEQFF. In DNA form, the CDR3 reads TGTGCCAGCAGCAGGACAGGGCGGGATGAGCAGTTCTTC.

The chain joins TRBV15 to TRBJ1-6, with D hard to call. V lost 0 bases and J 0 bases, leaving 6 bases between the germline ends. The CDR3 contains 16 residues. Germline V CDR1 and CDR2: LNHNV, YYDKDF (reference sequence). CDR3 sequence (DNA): TGTGCCACCAGCAGAGACGTGAGCTCCTATAATTCACCCCTCCACTTT. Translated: CATSRDVSSYNSPLHF.

The CDR3 nucleotides are TGTGCCAGCAGTTATAGTGACTCCTACGAGCAGTACTTC. This translates into CASSYSDSYEQYF. This sequence joins TRBV6-5 and TRBJ2-7; D is uncertain. Per germline, CDR1 MNHEY and CDR2 SVGAGI. V lost 3 bases and J 0 bases, leaving 6 bases between the germline ends. The CDR3 consists of 13 residues.

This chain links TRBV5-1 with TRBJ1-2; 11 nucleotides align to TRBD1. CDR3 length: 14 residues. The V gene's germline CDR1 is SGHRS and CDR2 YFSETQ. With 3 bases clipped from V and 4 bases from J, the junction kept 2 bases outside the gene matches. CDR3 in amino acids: CASSWTGGTYGYTF. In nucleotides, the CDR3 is TGCGCCAGCAGCTGGACAGGGGGCACCTATGGCTACACCTTC.

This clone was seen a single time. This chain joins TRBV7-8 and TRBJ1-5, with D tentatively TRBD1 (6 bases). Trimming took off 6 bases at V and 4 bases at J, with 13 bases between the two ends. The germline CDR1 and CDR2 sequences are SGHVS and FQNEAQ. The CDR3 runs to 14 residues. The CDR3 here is CASRRGSGNQPQHF. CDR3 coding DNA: TGTGCCAGCAGGAGGGGGTCAGGGAATCAGCCCCAGCATTTT.

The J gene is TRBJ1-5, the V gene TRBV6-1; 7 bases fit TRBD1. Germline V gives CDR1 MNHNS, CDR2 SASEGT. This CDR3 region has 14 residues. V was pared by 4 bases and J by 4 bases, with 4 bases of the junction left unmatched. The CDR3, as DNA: TGTGCCAGCAGTGCACAGGGGAGGAATCAGCCCCAGCATTTT. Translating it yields CASSAQGRNQPQHF.

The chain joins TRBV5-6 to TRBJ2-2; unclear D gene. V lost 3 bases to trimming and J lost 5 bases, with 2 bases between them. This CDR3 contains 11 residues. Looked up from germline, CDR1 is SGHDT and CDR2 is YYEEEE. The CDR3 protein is CASSSTGELFF. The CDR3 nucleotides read TGTGCCAGCAGCTCGACCGGGGAGCTGTTTTTT.